This TCR beta chain was sequenced for a study of blood T cell repertoires in COVID-19. Profiled with immunoSEQ multiplex PCR; TCRdb holds only in-frame clones, not every one. The sample lists 190,000 or so clones; about 86% were seen once. Germline CDR1 reads SGHRS; CDR2 reads YFSETQ. V lost 4 bases to trimming and J lost 7 bases, with 21 bases between them. The CDR3 covers 16 residues. The sequencing sample was made of PBMCs or T cells enriched from blood (not recorded which). The sequence was collected from a man in his forties who had recovered from COVID-19. V is TRBV5-1 and J is TRBJ2-4; D perhaps matches TRBD2 (6 bases). CDR3 DNA: TGCGCCAGCAGCGTGGGACCACCAGGCGGAGGGAACATTCAGTACTTC. Its translation is CASSVGPPGGGNIQYF.